The sequence of this T cell receptor (beta chain) was determined in a study of shared clonotypes between healthy human individuals. Study results and limitations: The study sampled only blood, and tissue repertoires likely differ. The rarefaction results pointed to incomplete sorted-subset sequencing despite large depth.

As concerns this clone: Its antigen is undetermined.

Sequenced by immunoSEQ multiplex PCR; TCRdb stores in-frame clones only, minus some. In the table there are approximately 2,300,000 clones, about 90% of which are singletons. The study separated CD4+ cells into CD45RA+ naive and CD45RA-negative memory subsets. The CDR3 loop spans 20 amino acids. V dropped 0 bases and J dropped 7; count of bases not matched to a gene: 20. Per germline, CDR1 WNHNN and CDR2 SYGVQD (reference sequence). The sequenced sample consisted of naive CD4+ T cells from PBMCs. The subset denotes: CD45RA+ positively selected. This sequence joins TRBV10-1 and TRBJ2-3, with 9 positions matching TRBD2. The TCR sequence derives from a man in his late teens or twenties in good health. Some clones in this sample may be carry-over from other donors' samples. The CDR3 loop is CASSESAPMKREAEPYTQYF. Here the CDR3 DNA reads TGCGCCAGCAGTGAGTCGGCCCCAATGAAGCGGGAGGCCGAACCTTATACGCAGTATTTT.